These 21 T cell receptor beta chains came from one sample sequenced in a study of T cells in women clearing cervical HPV infection. Profiled with immunoSEQ multiplex PCR; TCRdb holds only in-frame clones, not every one. Its table records fewer than 40,000 clones. Material for sequencing was blood buffy coat. Receptors were obtained from a woman aged 18 to 75 with a cervical HPV16 infection that either progressed to CIN3+ or cleared (not recorded which).

Regarding this clone: Coverage ceases 3 residues before the CDR3 finishes, and the germline J gene fills in the end. The chain carries TRBV7-9 and TRBJ2-7, with 9 bases aligning to TRBD2. The CDR3 covers 14 residues. Germline CDR1 and CDR2: SEHNR and FQNEAQ (reference sequence). The ends lost 5 bases at V and 3 bases at J; junction bases unmatched: 5. The CDR3 here is CASSRPAGGYEQYF. CDR3 bases read: TGTGCCAGCAGCCGGCCAGCGGGAGGCTACGAG.

CDR3 loop: CASTPGIGAGNTIYF. Partial CDR3 DNA: TGTGCCAGTACCCCCGGTATCGGGGCTGGAAACACC. The chain uses TRBV19 and TRBJ1-3; D is undetermined. The read finishes 3 residues shy of the CDR3 end, and the germline J gene is used to complete it. Germline assignment: CDR1 LNHDA and CDR2 SQIVND (reference sequence). Trimming pared 7 bases from V and 2 bases from J, leaving 15 bases between. CDR3 length equals 15 residues.

Remarks on this clone: The observed sequence ends 3 residues before the CDR3 terminus, with the missing tail filled in from the germline J gene. The V and J genes are TRBV11-1 and TRBJ2-2, with TRBD2 matching 7 bases. J was trimmed by 3 bases and V by 5 bases; bases with no gene match: 6. The CDR3 runs 15 residues. CDR1 is SGHAT and CDR2 is FQDESV in the germline V gene (reference sequence). The DNA read from the CDR3 is TGTGCCAGCAGCAAAGACCGGGGGGACACCGGGGAG. Translation gives CASSKDRGDTGE. The complete CDR3 protein is CASSKDRGDTGELFF.

A word on this clone: The read gets to within 3 residues of the CDR3 end, and the germline J gene fills in the rest. The J gene is TRBJ1-1, the V gene TRBV18, with D unclear. This CDR3 contains 10 residues. The germline V gene has CDR1 KGHSH and CDR2 LQKENI. The CDR3 spells CASSGLEAFF. Partial CDR3 DNA: TGTGCCAGCTCAGGGCTAGAA. Filled out from reference TRBV18 and TRBJ1-1, the complete variable domain reads NAGVMQNPRHLVRRRGQEARLRCSPMKGHSHVYWYRQLPEEGLKFMVYLQKENIIDESGMPKERFSAEFPKEGPSILRIQQVVRGDSAAYFCASSGLEAFFGQGTRLTVV.

Turning to this clone: The sequenced fragment ends 3 residues before the CDR3 boundary, so the rest is inferred from the germline J gene. The rearrangement joins TRBV5-1 to TRBJ1-5; possible D gene TRBD1, 6 bases. This CDR3 has 14 residues. Trimming cost V 4 bases and J 5 bases, with 13 bases left between them. Germline V gene lookup returns CDR1 SGHRS and CDR2 YFSETQ. This chain's CDR3 is CASSKDSQDQPQHF. The DNA read from the CDR3 is TGCGCCAGCAGCAAGGACAGCCAAGATCAGCCC.

With regard to this clone: The read terminates 3 residues before the CDR3 end, so the remaining end is supplied by the germline J gene. V and J are TRBV30 and TRBJ1-2, with TRBD1 matching 10 bases. The CDR3 runs 14 residues. CDR1 and CDR2 from the germline V gene are GTSNPN and SVGIG (reference sequence). With 7 bases clipped from V and 4 bases from J, the junction kept 9 bases outside the gene matches. CDR3 DNA, as far as it was read: TGTGCCTCCCCTCGGACAGGGGGTCTCTATGGC. It specifies CASPRTGGLYG. The whole CDR3 sequence reads CASPRTGGLYGYTF.

The CDR3 DNA, read in part, is TGCAGTGCTAGAGATTATCGGGGTGCAGATACG. Translated: CSARDYRGADT. The CDR3 in full is CSARDYRGADTQYF. The V call is TRBV20-1, the J call TRBJ2-3, with a tentative D call TRBD2 (5 bases). Read sequence stops 3 residues before the CDR3 end, and the germline J gene provides the missing end. Between the trimmed V and J ends, which lost 0 bases and 4 bases, there was a span of 11 bases. The CDR3 is 14 amino acids. CDR1 DFQATT and CDR2 SNEGSKA come from the germline V gene (reference sequence).

As to this clone: With the read ending 3 residues before the CDR3 end, the germline J gene is used to fill in that end. The chain uses TRBV20-1 and TRBJ2-3, with 10 bases identical to TRBD2. Per the germline V gene, CDR1 is DFQATT and CDR2 is SNEGSKA (reference sequence). The CDR3 consists of 13 residues. Incomplete CDR3 DNA: TGCAGTGCTTTAACTAGCGGGGCTGCAACG. The encoded protein is CSALTSGAAT. The full CDR3 is CSALTSGAATQYF.

A note on this clone: Read sequence stops 3 residues before the CDR3 end, and the germline J gene provides the missing end. The chain combines TRBV5-1 with TRBJ1-3; possible D gene TRBD1, 5 bases. CDR1 is SGHRS and CDR2 is YFSETQ in the germline V gene. This CDR3 region has 14 residues. V was pared by 0 bases and J by 4 bases, with 8 bases between. The CDR3 DNA, read in part, is TGCGCCAGCAGCTTGGAGACAGACGGAAACACC. Protein sequence: CASSLETDGNT. The entire CDR3 protein is CASSLETDGNTIYF.

A note on this clone: The read falls 3 residues short of the CDR3 end, and the missing part is taken from the germline J gene. The chain recombines TRBV11-2 with TRBJ1-1; 11 bases agree with TRBD1. CDR3 size: 15 residues. CDR1 is SGHAT, CDR2 FQNNGV, per germline. The sequenced part of the CDR3 DNA is TGTGCCAGCAGCTTAACTACCGGACAGGGGGCTCGA. Translating gives CASSLTTGQGAR. In full, the CDR3 reads CASSLTTGQGARAFF.

The sequenced CDR3 bases are TGCGCCAGCAGCGCCGGGACAGGGGCTGGAAACACC. It yields the protein CASSAGTGAGNT. The entire CDR3 is CASSAGTGAGNTIYF. This chain joins TRBV5-1 and TRBJ1-3; 10 positions match TRBD1. The DNA ends 3 residues before the CDR3 does, and the rest of the CDR3 is filled in from the germline J gene. Losses at the gene ends were 4 bases for V and 2 bases for J; bases not matched to a gene: 3. The CDR3 length is 15 residues. Germline V gene sequence: CDR1 SGHRS, CDR2 YFSETQ. Looking up the rest from reference TRBV5-1 and TRBJ1-3 gives the full variable domain: KAGVTQTPRYLIKTRGQQVTLSCSPISGHRSVSWYQQTPGQGLQFLFEYFSETQRNKGNFPGRFSGRQFSNSRSEMNVSTLELGDSALYLCASSAGTGAGNTIYFGEGSWLTVV.

As to this clone: Read sequence stops 3 residues before the CDR3 end, and the germline J gene provides the missing end. The chain recombines TRBV6-2 or TRBV6-3 with TRBJ1-1; 9 bases map to TRBD1. The CDR3 consists of 14 residues. Germline V gene data show CDR1 as MNHEY and CDR2 as SVGEGT. J gave up 4 bases and V 6 bases, and 6 bases lay outside the gene matches. The CDR3 bases that were read are TGTGCCAGCAGAATGACAGGGGGTCGCACTGAA. This translates into CASRMTGGRTE. The entire CDR3 is CASRMTGGRTEAFF.

The CDR3 loop reads CASSPGTYYEQYF. The part of the CDR3 DNA that was read is TGTGCCAGCAGCCCCGGGACTTACTACGAG. The chain recombines TRBV11-2 with TRBJ2-7; possibly TRBD2 for D (6 bases). The read ends 3 residues before the CDR3 terminus; that terminus is restored from the germline J gene. CDR3 length: 13 amino acids. The V and J ends lost 5 bases and 3 bases respectively, with 11 bases between them. The germline gives CDR1 SGHAT, CDR2 FQNNGV.

Turning to this clone: The read gets to within 3 residues of the CDR3 end, and the germline J gene fills in the rest. V usage is TRBV18 and J usage is TRBJ2-4; possibly TRBD2 for D (7 bases). The CDR3 is made up of 14 amino acids. Germline V gives CDR1 KGHSH, CDR2 LQKENI. CDR3: CASSIWGGNYGQYF. CDR3 bases read: TGTGCCAGCTCAATCTGGGGGGGCAACTATGGT.

Here the CDR3 reads CASSLALQGEKLFF. Partial CDR3 DNA: TGTGCCAGCAGCTTAGCGTTGCAGGGTGAAAAA. V is TRBV11-2 and J is TRBJ1-4; perhaps TRBD1 as D (5 bases). The read terminates 3 residues ahead of where the CDR3 ends, so the germline J gene completes it. Germline V lookup: CDR1 SGHAT, CDR2 FQNNGV. Trimming took off 1 base at V and 7 bases at J, with 10 bases between the two ends. The CDR3 length is 14 residues.

A note on this clone: With the read ending 3 residues before the CDR3 end, the germline J gene is used to fill in that end. This rearrangement joins TRBV30 to TRBJ2-7, with D possibly TRBD1 on 5 matching bases. The germline V gene has CDR1 GTSNPN and CDR2 SVGIG (reference sequence). Trimming cost V 4 bases and J 2 bases, with 12 bases left between them. The CDR3 is 13 amino acids. The chain's CDR3 is CAWTSTDTYEQYF. The sequenced CDR3 bases are TGTGCCTGGACCTCGACGGACACCTACGAG.

Regarding this clone: The sequenced fragment ends 3 residues before the CDR3 boundary, so the rest is inferred from the germline J gene. The chain has TRBV7-2 and TRBJ1-4; D is uncertain. CDR1 is SGHTA, CDR2 FQGNSA, per germline. The V and J ends lost 4 bases and 4 bases respectively, with 10 bases between them. The CDR3 is made up of 14 amino acids. The CDR3 spells CASSSQAFNEKLFF. CDR3 bases read: TGTGCCAGCAGCTCTCAGGCGTTTAATGAAAAA.

As to this clone: The missing CDR3 end, 3 residues past where the read stops, is filled in from the germline J gene. The chain joins TRBV28 to TRBJ2-5, with 7 positions matching TRBD1. Trimming cost V 4 bases and J 2 bases; bases outside gene matches: 13. The CDR3 is made up of 17 amino acids. Germline V gene sequence: CDR1 MDHEN, CDR2 SYDVKM. The CDR3 loop is CASSSYLRDSIQETQYF. CDR3 DNA (partial): TGTGCCAGCAGTTCATACCTCCGGGACAGCATACAAGAGACC.

A word on this clone: The CDR3 end is not reached by the read, which stops 3 residues before it; the germline J gene fills it in. V is TRBV7-9 and J is TRBJ2-3; D gene unclear. This CDR3 region has 14 residues. Germline CDR1 reads SEHNR; CDR2 reads FQNEAQ (reference sequence). The V gene lost 8 bases and the J gene lost 0 bases, with 12 bases spanning the gap. The CDR3 spells CASGTGTSTDTQYF. CDR3 DNA (partial): TGTGCCAGCGGCACGGGTACTAGCACAGATACG.

With respect to this clone: The read gets to within 3 residues of the CDR3 end, and the germline J gene fills in the rest. V is TRBV7-9 and J is TRBJ1-5, with TRBD1 identical over 7 bases. Trimming at V came to 1 base and at J to 5 bases, leaving 5 bases not matched to a gene. CDR1 is SEHNR, CDR2 FQNEAQ, per germline (reference sequence). The CDR3 consists of 15 residues. The CDR3 bases that were read are TGTGCCAGCAGCTTAGACTATACAGGGGATCAGCCC. It codes for CASSLDYTGDQP. The CDR3 in full is CASSLDYTGDQPQHF.

Comments on this clone: The read ends 3 residues before the CDR3 terminus; that terminus is restored from the germline J gene. This chain connects TRBV6-1 to TRBJ2-5; 13 bases line up with TRBD2. The CDR3 is made up of 17 amino acids. CDR1 and CDR2 from the germline V gene are MNHNS and SASEGT. V trimming: 0 bases; J trimming: 4 bases; junction bases outside the gene matches: 5. Incomplete CDR3 DNA: TGTGCCAGCAGTGAAGCTATGGGACTAGCGGGGCTAGAGACC. Translating gives CASSEAMGLAGLET. The full CDR3 reads CASSEAMGLAGLETQYF.